This T cell receptor beta chain was identified in a study of CD8 T cells in ankylosing spondylitis. TCRdb itself ran the 5' RACE reads through MiXCR, one entry per CDR3 protein. This table holds 26,000 or so distinct CDR3 sequences, 6.5% to 9.5% found once. CDR3 length: 16 amino acids. CDR1 is SGHAT and CDR2 is FQNNGV in the germline V gene. V lost 4 bases, J lost 9 bases, and 12 bases stayed unmatched. The gene calls are TRBV11-2 and TRBJ2-1, with TRBD2 identical over 10 bases. The specimen sequenced was blood. The clonotype comes from a male donor with ankylosing spondylitis or in good health (not recorded which). The CDR3 DNA sequence: TGTGCCAGCAGCTACGATAGCGGGAGGCCCTCAGTTGAGCAGTTCTTC. Amino acids: CASSYDSGRPSVEQFF. Drawing the rest from reference TRBV11-2 and TRBJ2-1, the complete variable domain is EAGVAQSPRYKIIEKRQSVAFWCNPISGHATLYWYQQILGQGPKLLIQFQNNGVVDDSQLPKDRFSAERLKGVDSTLKIQPAKLEDSAVYLCASSYDSGRPSVEQFFGPGTRLTVL.